One sample yielded the 25 T cell receptor beta chains listed below, sequenced in a study of blood T cell repertoires in COVID-19. The protocol was immunoSEQ multiplex PCR, while the TCRdb copy is restricted to in-frame clones and leaves out a portion. Among nearly 55,000 clones listed, over 70% were seen once. The sample comprised peripheral blood. The receptors originated from a human donor with active or convalescent COVID-19. The donor label of this sample is uncertain.

The chain couples TRBV19 to TRBJ2-2; possibly TRBD1 for D (5 bases). V was shortened by 4 bases and J by 5 bases, with 11 bases between the two germline ends. The V gene's germline CDR1 is LNHDA and CDR2 SQIVND (reference sequence). This CDR3 is 14 amino acids long. CDR3 DNA: TGTGCCAGTAGTAGACAGAGTCGAACCGGGGAGCTGTTTTTT. Its protein is CASSRQSRTGELFF.

The rearrangement uses TRBV4-3 and TRBJ2-7, with 10 bases fitting TRBD2. The CDR3 consists of 16 residues. Looked up from germline, CDR1 is LGHNA and CDR2 is YSLEER. J lost 0 bases, V lost 1 base, and 3 bases had no gene match. The CDR3 bases are TGCGCCAGCAGCCAAGGACTAGCGGGTACCTCCTACGAGCAGTACTTC. Translating gives CASSQGLAGTSYEQYF.

The chain joins TRBV5-1 to TRBJ2-5; 8 bases align to TRBD2. Germline V gene lookup returns CDR1 SGHRS and CDR2 YFSETQ. This CDR3 is 15 amino acids long. Unmatched junction bases numbered 5, after V lost 3 bases and J lost 1 base. The CDR3 coding sequence is TGCGCCAGCAGCTCTATAGCGGGGCCCCAAGAGACCCAGTACTTC. It translates to CASSSIAGPQETQYF.

V usage is TRBV4-1 and J usage is TRBJ2-1; no clear D. V lost 3 bases and J 8 bases, leaving 11 bases between the germline ends. CDR3 length equals 13 residues. Germline V gene sequence: CDR1 MGHRA, CDR2 YSYEKL. CDR3 sequence reads: CASSHLGTDEQFF. CDR3 DNA sequence: TGCGCCAGCAGCCACCTCGGTACCGATGAGCAGTTCTTC.

Within the sample, this clone is medium-sized. The chain carries TRBV19 and TRBJ2-1; 14 nucleotides match TRBD2. Germline CDR1 and CDR2: LNHDA and SQIVND (reference sequence). V lost 5 bases to trimming and J lost 6 bases; unmatched junction nucleotides: 6. The CDR3 runs to 16 residues. The CDR3 sequence is CASSPGLAGDTNEQFF. DNA for the CDR3: TGTGCCAGTAGTCCGGGACTAGCGGGGGACACCAATGAGCAGTTCTTC.

The sample holds one count of this clone. The V gene is TRBV5-1, the J gene TRBJ2-3, with no clear D. The V gene's germline CDR1 is SGHRS and CDR2 YFSETQ. The CDR3 runs 18 residues. Trimming removed 1 base at V and 0 bases at J, with 18 bases between. The CDR3 reads CASSLRAVGSGSTDTQYF. CDR3 nucleotides: TGCGCCAGCAGCTTGCGTGCGGTTGGGTCTGGAAGCACAGATACGCAGTATTTT.

This clone was seen a few times. The V call is TRBV7-2, the J call TRBJ2-7, with D uncertain. The CDR3 loop spans 13 amino acids. The germline V and J ends were trimmed by 1 base and 4 bases, with 8 bases remaining between them. The V gene's germline CDR1 is SGHTA and CDR2 FQGNSA. The CDR3 bases are TGTGCCAGCAGCTTAGGGCGGCCTTACGAGCAGTACTTC. It specifies CASSLGRPYEQYF.

This clone appeared a single time. This chain uses TRBV27 with TRBJ2-3; 7 positions agree with TRBD2. Germline CDR1 and CDR2: MNHEY and SMNVEV (reference sequence). The CDR3 length is 15 residues. Germline trimming cut 7 bases from V and 7 bases from J; bases unmatched to any gene: 14. CDR3 amino acids: CASTQDGGGPNTQYF. CDR3 DNA: TGTGCCAGCACTCAGGACGGGGGAGGGCCTAATACGCAGTATTTT.

This chain joins TRBV5-6 and TRBJ2-2; D possibly corresponds to TRBD2 (6 bases). This CDR3 has 15 amino acids. V was clipped by 0 bases and J by 0 bases, with 6 bases between them. Germline V lookup: CDR1 SGHDT, CDR2 YYEEEE. The CDR3 loop reads CASSLGGTNTGELFF. CDR3 nucleotide sequence: TGTGCCAGCAGCTTGGGCGGGACGAACACCGGGGAGCTGTTTTTT.

The CDR3: CASSPADGSAKNIQYF. The CDR3, as DNA: TGCGCCAGCAGCCCCGCAGATGGCTCTGCCAAAAACATTCAGTACTTC. J is TRBJ2-4 and V is TRBV5-1; D ambiguous. This CDR3 is 16 amino acids long. The germline V and J ends were trimmed by 4 bases and 1 base, with 15 bases remaining between them. Germline lookup yields CDR1 SGHRS and CDR2 YFSETQ.

V usage is TRBV9 and J usage is TRBJ1-1, with D maybe TRBD1 (5 bases). CDR1 and CDR2 from the germline V gene are SGDLS and YYNGEE. V lost 0 bases to trimming and J lost 5 bases, with 11 bases between them. This CDR3 is 14 amino acids long. CDR3 sequence: CASSVAGGGTEAFF. The CDR3, as DNA: TGTGCCAGCAGCGTAGCTGGGGGGGGGACTGAAGCTTTCTTT. The full variable domain, rest sourced from reference TRBV9 and TRBJ1-1, is DSGVTQTPKHLITATGQRVTLRCSPRSGDLSVYWYQQSLDQGLQFLIQYYNGEERAKGNILERFSAQQFPDLHSELNLSSLELGDSALYFCASSVAGGGTEAFFGQGTRLTVV.

The CDR3 is CATSRDGEVREQYF. The CDR3 coding sequence is TGTGCCACCAGCAGAGATGGGGAGGTGCGCGAGCAGTACTTC. V is TRBV15 and J is TRBJ2-7; D might be TRBD2 (6 bases). The CDR3 has 14 residues. Per germline, CDR1 LNHNV and CDR2 YYDKDF (reference sequence). Trimming cost V 0 bases and J 6 bases, with 12 bases left between them.

V usage is TRBV14 and J usage is TRBJ1-2; maybe TRBD1 (6 bases). The CDR3 is 17 amino acids. V was shortened by 1 base and J by 2 bases, with 17 bases between the two germline ends. CDR1 and CDR2 from the germline V gene are SGHDN and FVKESK. CDR3 bases: TGTGCCAGCAGCCAAGGGGGGCGCCTAATAACAAACTATGGCTACACCTTC. It is translated as CASSQGGRLITNYGYTF.

As regards this clone: The sample holds other DNA sequences that translate to the same CDR3. CDR3 DNA sequence: TGTGCCAGCAGCTTGGGCGGAAGCACAGATACGCAGTATTTT. It translates to CASSLGGSTDTQYF. V is TRBV5-4 and J is TRBJ2-3; no firm D call. The CDR3 totals 14 residues. The germline CDR1 and CDR2 sequences are SGHNT and YYREEE (reference sequence). Trimming removed 0 bases from V and 0 bases from J, with 5 bases in between.

This rearrangement joins TRBV27 to TRBJ2-5; perhaps TRBD1 as D (6 bases). V was pared by 3 bases and J by 5 bases, with 10 bases between. The CDR3 is made up of 13 amino acids. Germline lookup yields CDR1 MNHEY and CDR2 SMNVEV (reference sequence). The CDR3 DNA reads TGTGCCAGCAGTTTCGGGACAAGGGAGACCCAGTACTTC. It specifies CASSFGTRETQYF.

CDR3 sequence reads: CASSGLNQPQHF. CDR3 sequence (DNA): TGTGCCAGTAGTGGGCTTAATCAGCCCCAGCATTTT. The chain links TRBV19 to TRBJ1-5, with unresolved D. CDR1 is LNHDA and CDR2 is SQIVND in the germline V gene (reference sequence). Trimming stripped 5 bases from V and 4 bases from J, with 6 bases between. The CDR3 consists of 12 residues.

The rearrangement joins TRBV20-1 to TRBJ1-1; D is unclear. Per the germline V gene, CDR1 is DFQATT and CDR2 is SNEGSKA (reference sequence). Trimming left V 1 base short and J 5 bases short, with 5 bases between. The CDR3 is 11 amino acids. The CDR3 is CSARVRTEAFF. CDR3 nucleotides: TGCAGTGCTAGAGTACGGACTGAAGCTTTCTTT.

The chain links TRBV5-1 to TRBJ2-1; D possibly corresponds to TRBD1 (6 bases). V was trimmed by 4 bases and J by 6 bases, leaving 17 bases between them. Germline V gene sequence: CDR1 SGHRS, CDR2 YFSETQ. The CDR3 runs 15 residues. The CDR3 region is CASSPGAGSSNEQFF. CDR3 bases: TGCGCCAGCAGCCCAGGGGCAGGGAGCTCCAATGAGCAGTTCTTC.

The V and J genes are TRBV28 and TRBJ2-1; 10 bases line up with TRBD2. Per the germline V gene, CDR1 is MDHEN and CDR2 is SYDVKM. Unmatched junction bases numbered 13, after V lost 8 bases and J lost 0 bases. The CDR3 is 18 residues long. The CDR3 sequence: CASHKLAGVLSSYNEQFF. The CDR3 coding sequence is TGTGCCAGCCACAAGCTAGCGGGAGTCCTCAGCTCCTACAATGAGCAGTTCTTC.

This chain joins TRBV7-2 and TRBJ2-2; the D gene is possibly TRBD1 (5 bases). The V gene lost 5 bases and the J gene lost 7 bases, with 17 bases spanning the gap. The CDR3 totals 15 residues. The germline CDR1 and CDR2 sequences are SGHTA and FQGNSA. CDR3 DNA sequence: TGTGCCAGCAGCGCAATCGCAGGGTTGAGCGGGGAGCTGTTTTTT. This translates into CASSAIAGLSGELFF.

The chain joins TRBV10-3 to TRBJ2-3; 12 bases agree with TRBD2. Per germline, CDR1 ENHRY and CDR2 SYGVKD. V dropped 4 bases and J dropped 4; count of bases not matched to a gene: 12. There are 18 residues in the CDR3. The CDR3 sequence: CAISGASGRALVADTQYF. DNA for the CDR3: TGTGCCATCAGTGGGGCTAGCGGGAGGGCCCTCGTTGCAGATACGCAGTATTTT.

A single count supports this clone. The CDR3 coding sequence is TGTGCCAGCAGCACCGCGGGGGAGACCCAGTACTTC. As protein: CASSTAGETQYF. The chain recombines TRBV9 with TRBJ2-5; possible D gene TRBD2, 6 bases. Germline CDR1 and CDR2: SGDLS and YYNGEE. The CDR3 contains 12 residues. Trimming pared 4 bases from V and 5 bases from J, leaving 9 bases between.

V and J are TRBV5-1 and TRBJ1-2; TRBD1 is a possible D gene (5 bases). Germline-derived CDR1 and CDR2 are SGHRS and YFSETQ. Trimming removed 4 bases at V and 5 bases at J, with 18 bases between. The CDR3 spans 15 residues. CDR3 sequence (DNA): TGCGCCAGCAGCCAAACCGGGACGGGAGATTATGGCTACACCTTC. Protein product: CASSQTGTGDYGYTF.

The chain couples TRBV19 to TRBJ2-5; tentatively, D is TRBD1 (6 bases). V was pared by 3 bases and J by 2 bases, with 7 bases between. CDR1 LNHDA and CDR2 SQIVND come from the germline V gene (reference sequence). The length of the CDR3 is 13 residues. CDR3 sequence (DNA): TGTGCCAGTAGTATCCAGGGGCAAGAGACCCAGTACTTC. It specifies CASSIQGQETQYF.

V is TRBV11-2 and J is TRBJ1-1; no clear D gene. CDR3 size: 14 residues. CDR1 is SGHAT, CDR2 FQNNGV, per germline. V lost 6 bases and J 4 bases, leaving 15 bases between the germline ends. CDR3 coding DNA: TGTGCCAGCAGATCGAATGGGAGGATCACTGAAGCTTTCTTT. Protein: CASRSNGRITEAFF.